These 7 T cell receptor beta chains originate from one sample sequenced in a study of cytomegalovirus exposure and HLA in healthy donors (dated by TCRdb to 2016 to 2017). The library relied on the immunoSEQ multiplex PCR assay. For the multiplex PCR, a mixture combining 60 forward primers for TCR Vbeta segments and 13 reverse primers for TCR Jbeta segments was used. TCRdb obtained this table from immuneACCESS and retained in-frame rearrangements with V and J assigned. These tables miss some clones; where compared with another copy, unresolved V genes account for less than half of the shortfall, and the remainder is unexplained. The sample contains about 200,000 clones, around four fifths of them found a single time. The top ten constitute 2.5% to 3.5% of the sample. The sequenced sample consisted of PBMCs. The receptors originated from a middle-aged woman in good health and CMV-seronegative.

CDR3 in DNA: TGTGCCAGCAGGGGAGACAGGTCCCCCAACACTGAAGCTTTCTTT. It specifies CASRGDRSPNTEAFF. This chain uses TRBV6-1 with TRBJ1-1; TRBD1 might be the D (6 bases). V was clipped by 6 bases and J by 2 bases, with 16 bases between them. The CDR3 covers 15 residues. Germline lookup yields CDR1 MNHNS and CDR2 SASEGT.

The chain employs TRBV2 and TRBJ1-5; D is undetermined. Between the trimmed V and J ends, which lost 4 bases and 9 bases, there was a span of 13 bases. The CDR3 runs 13 residues. The germline V gene encodes CDR1 SNHLY and CDR2 FYNNEI. The CDR3, as DNA: TGTGCCAGCAGTGGCGAGGAAATAGGGCCCCAGCATTTT. This codes for CASSGEEIGPQHF.

Comment on this clone: The junction and the germline gene differ at one end; a read error may be behind it. The chain is built from TRBV28 and TRBJ1-1; perhaps TRBD1 as D (5 bases). The CDR3 length is 12 residues. Germline loops: CDR1 MDHEN, CDR2 SYDVKM. The CDR3 is CASSSRTPVSPF. The CDR3 region has the DNA TGTGCCAGCAGTTCCCGGACACCTGTCTCTCCCTTT.

A few counts support this clone. V usage is TRBV30 and J usage is TRBJ1-1; TRBD1 matches at 8 bases. This CDR3 region has 14 residues. V trimming: 4 bases; J trimming: 1 base; junction bases outside the gene matches: 5. CDR1 and CDR2 from the germline V gene are GTSNPN and SVGIG (reference sequence). The DNA of the CDR3 is TGTGCCTGGAACCCCGGGACAGGGAACACTGAAGCTTTCTTT. Protein product: CAWNPGTGNTEAFF.

The sample holds a few counts of this clone. The chain joins TRBV7-2 to TRBJ1-1; unclear D gene. The CDR3 sequence is 14 residues long. V was pared by 3 bases and J by 0 bases, with 8 bases between. Germline V gives CDR1 SGHTA, CDR2 FQGNSA. The CDR3 region has the DNA TGTGCCAGCAGCTTCTCTACGGTGAACACTGAAGCTTTCTTT. Protein sequence: CASSFSTVNTEAFF. The whole variable domain, remainder taken from reference TRBV7-2 and TRBJ1-1, is GAGVSQSPSNKVTEKGKDVELRCDPISGHTALYWYRQSLGQGLEFLIYFQGNSAPDKSGLPSDRFSAERTGGSVSTLTIQRTQQEDSAVYLCASSFSTVNTEAFFGQGTRLTVV.

This clone is a singleton in its sample. V is TRBV7-8 and J is TRBJ2-2; TRBD1 aligns across 9 bases. V lost 3 bases, J lost 3 bases, and 2 bases stayed unmatched. The CDR3 length is 15 residues. Germline assignment: CDR1 SGHVS and CDR2 FQNEAQ. For the CDR3, the DNA is TGTGCCAGCAGCTTGGACAGGGGATACACCGGGGAGCTGTTTTTT. This gives the protein CASSLDRGYTGELFF.

As for this clone: At one end, the junction sequence differs from germline, possibly due to a read error. The rearrangement joins TRBV7-9 to TRBJ1-2, with no clear D. Germline V lookup: CDR1 SEHNR, CDR2 FQNEAQ (reference sequence). The CDR3 has 12 amino acids. CDR3 sequence: CSSSSFDYGYTF. For the CDR3, the DNA is TGTTCCAGCAGCTCGTTCGACTATGGCTACACCTTC.